This T cell receptor beta chain was profiled in a study of blood T cell repertoires in COVID-19. Study as a whole: The study drew acute and convalescent COVID-19 samples from the United States, Italy and Spain.

The germline V gene has CDR1 KGHSH and CDR2 LQKENI. V was cut by 3 bases and J by 2 bases, with 11 bases left in between. The CDR3 extends over 15 amino acids. In the original processing: Reference gene primer amplification yielded estimated nucleated cell counts. Sequencing used immunoSEQ multiplex PCR; TCRdb keeps in-frame clones, though not all of them. The V and J calls and the clone size are those of that table, but D and trimming were determined from the DNA. The sample records hundreds of thousands of clones, roughly 80% being singletons. A COVID-19 case had been met by exposed participants during the 2 weeks before study entry.

Sequenced: PBMCs or T cells enriched from blood (not recorded which). This rearrangement joins TRBV18 to TRBJ1-3; D ambiguous. The TCR comes from a man aged 35-49 years who had been exposed to COVID-19. The CDR3 loop reads CASSPSRVTGNTIYF. The CDR3 bases are TGTGCCAGCTCACCCTCGCGGGTGACTGGAAACACCATATATTTT.